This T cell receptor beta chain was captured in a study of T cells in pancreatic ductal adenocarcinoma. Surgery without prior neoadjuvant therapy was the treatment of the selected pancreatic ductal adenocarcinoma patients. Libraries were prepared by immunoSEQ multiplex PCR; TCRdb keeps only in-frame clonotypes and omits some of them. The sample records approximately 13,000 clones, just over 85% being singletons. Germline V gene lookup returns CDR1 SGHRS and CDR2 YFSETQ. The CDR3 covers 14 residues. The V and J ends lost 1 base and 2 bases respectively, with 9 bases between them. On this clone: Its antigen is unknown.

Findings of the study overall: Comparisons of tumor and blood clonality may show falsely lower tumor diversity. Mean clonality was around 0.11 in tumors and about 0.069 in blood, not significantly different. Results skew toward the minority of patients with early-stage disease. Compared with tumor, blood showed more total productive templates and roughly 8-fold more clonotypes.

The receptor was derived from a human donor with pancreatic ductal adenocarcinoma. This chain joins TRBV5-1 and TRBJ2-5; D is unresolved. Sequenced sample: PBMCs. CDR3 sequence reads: CASSLRTEQETQYF. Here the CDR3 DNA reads TGCGCCAGCAGCTTGAGGACGGAGCAAGAGACCCAGTACTTC. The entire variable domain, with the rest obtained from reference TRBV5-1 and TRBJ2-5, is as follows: KAGVTQTPRYLIKTRGQQVTLSCSPISGHRSVSWYQQTPGQGLQFLFEYFSETQRNKGNFPGRFSGRQFSNSRSEMNVSTLELGDSALYLCASSLRTEQETQYFGPGTRLLVL.